This T cell receptor beta chain stems from a study of blood T cells in healthy people across ages. Trimming shortened V by 2 bases and J by 4 bases, and 14 bases separated the two germline ends. This CDR3 region has 16 residues. Germline V lookup: CDR1 SEHNR, CDR2 FQNEAQ (reference sequence). Using a J-beta primer mix together with a sample-barcoded 5' primer, a second PCR was run for roughly 6 to 12 cycles. TCRdb ran MiXCR on the 5' RACE reads and lists one entry per CDR3 protein. The table records about 800,000 distinct CDR3 sequences, around 25% of them present only once. This clonotype was counted between two and nine times. This same sample was also taken into another study, of T cells of mothers and their children. That report adds: In each mother, TCR beta CDR3 reads exceeded 8 million; in each child, they numbered approximately 3 million.

The receptor was derived from a boy under 18 in good health. Specimen: blood. The chain links TRBV7-9 to TRBJ1-4, with a possible D match to TRBD1 (6 bases). Here the CDR3 reads CASSLILNRVNEKLFF. As DNA, the CDR3 is TGTGCCAGCAGCTTAATCTTGAACAGGGTTAATGAAAAACTGTTTTTT.